This record concerns one T cell receptor beta chain sequence. The sample belongs to a study of T cell changes during pregnancy in multiple sclerosis. Data came from immunoSEQ multiplex PCR; TCRdb stores just in-frame clones and leaves some out. The sample carries tens of thousands of clones, roughly nine tenths recorded once. This TCR was sampled from a female donor in good health, enrolled as a control in a pregnancy study. This specimen consisted of CD4+ T cells from peripheral blood mononuclear cells, obtained in the third trimester of pregnancy.

The CDR3 DNA follows: TGTGCCAGCAGCGTAGTTCCCCTGGCTAGCGGGAGTGATGAGCAGTTCTTC. Protein sequence: CASSVVPLASGSDEQFF. The rearrangement links TRBV9 to TRBJ2-1, with 10 bases lining up with TRBD2. The CDR3 sequence is 17 residues long. Germline V lookup: CDR1 SGDLS, CDR2 YYNGEE. J lost 8 bases, V lost 0 bases, and 11 bases had no gene match.